This T cell receptor (beta chain) was captured by sequencing in a study of blood T cell repertoires in COVID-19. V lost 0 bases, J lost 5 bases, and 5 bases lay in between. Germline-derived CDR1 and CDR2 are SGHRS and YFSETQ. The CDR3 has 12 amino acids. TCRdb's table, derived via immunoSEQ multiplex PCR, lists solely in-frame clones and lacks some. The sample includes 200,000 or so clones, 84% seen only once; the top ten take 5% to 6.5%. A word on this clone: Other DNA sequences from this sample encode an identical CDR3 as well.

This receptor was obtained from a woman in her 70s with active or convalescent COVID-19. The chain is built from TRBV5-1 and TRBJ2-5; D not certain. Sequenced: peripheral blood. DNA of the CDR3: TGCGCCAGCAGCTTGGGGGCGGAGACCCAGTACTTC. Amino acid sequence: CASSLGAETQYF.